The next 11 T cell receptor beta chains were all read from a single sample in a study of cytomegalovirus exposure and HLA in healthy donors. Profiling relied on immunoSEQ multiplex PCR, and the TCRdb table lists in-frame clones only, not all of them. The sample carries under 200,000 clones, under 95% recorded once. Sequencing used PBMCs. These receptors were collected from a woman between 18 and 29 years old in good health and CMV-seropositive.

The rearrangement joins TRBV7-8 to TRBJ2-7; D is perhaps TRBD1 (5 bases). CDR1 and CDR2 (germline): SGHVS, FQNEAQ. Trimming left V 2 bases short and J 1 base short, with 12 bases between. This CDR3 comprises 15 residues. Here the CDR3 reads CASSLTDRDSYEQYF. CDR3 sequence (DNA): TGTGCCAGCAGCTTAACTGACAGAGATTCCTACGAGCAGTACTTC.

The rearrangement uses TRBV7-2 and TRBJ2-5, with TRBD1 identical over 11 bases. Germline V lookup: CDR1 SGHTA, CDR2 FQGNSA. There are 17 residues in the CDR3. V shed 6 bases and J 4 bases; nucleotides not matched to a gene: 13. The CDR3 spells CASRPTSGTGGGETQYF. CDR3 coding DNA: TGTGCCAGCAGACCAACCTCCGGGACAGGGGGAGGAGAGACCCAGTACTTC.

The count of this clone is one. The genes are TRBV19 and TRBJ2-5; 8 positions agree with TRBD1. J lost 3 bases, V lost 5 bases, and 5 bases had no gene match. The CDR3 has 14 amino acids. CDR1 is LNHDA, CDR2 SQIVND, per germline (reference sequence). The CDR3 DNA follows: TGTGCCAGTAGTGGACAGGGAATCGAAGAGACCCAGTACTTC. Protein product: CASSGQGIEETQYF.

The chain couples TRBV18 to TRBJ2-3; no clear D. In germline, CDR1 is KGHSH, CDR2 LQKENI. The CDR3 totals 14 residues. V was pared by 5 bases and J by 2 bases, with 11 bases between. CDR3: CASSDTVNTDTQYF. The CDR3 nucleotides are TGTGCCAGCTCAGATACAGTTAACACAGATACGCAGTATTTT. The full variable domain, completed using reference TRBV18 and TRBJ2-3, is NAGVMQNPRHLVRRRGQEARLRCSPMKGHSHVYWYRQLPEEGLKFMVYLQKENIIDESGMPKERFSAEFPKEGPSILRIQQVVRGDSAAYFCASSDTVNTDTQYFGPGTRLTVL.

The V gene is TRBV29-1, the J gene TRBJ2-1; 14 positions match TRBD2. CDR3 size: 18 residues. CDR1 SQVTM and CDR2 ANQGSEA come from the germline V gene. The junction had 12 bases not matched to a gene; V was cut back by 4 bases and J by 4 bases. The CDR3 DNA reads as TGCAGCGTTGCGGGGGGACTAGCGGGGGCCTTACTTTACAATGAGCAGTTCTTC. This codes for CSVAGGLAGALLYNEQFF.

The chain links TRBV28 to TRBJ1-1, with D possibly TRBD1 on 5 matching bases. The CDR3 is 13 amino acids. CDR1 and CDR2 (germline): MDHEN, SYDVKM. Trimming took 4 bases from V and 1 from J, leaving 7 bases between them. CDR3 region: CASSWQGNTEAFF. As DNA, the CDR3 is TGTGCCAGCAGTTGGCAGGGGAACACTGAAGCTTTCTTT.

The chain employs TRBV2 and TRBJ1-1, with D perhaps TRBD1 (6 bases). V shed 6 bases and J shed 0 bases, with 11 bases lying between them. The CDR3 has 14 amino acids. Germline CDR1 is SNHLY and CDR2 is FYNNEI. This chain's CDR3 is CASRPQGLNTEAFF. The CDR3 bases are TGTGCCAGCAGGCCACAGGGATTGAACACTGAAGCTTTCTTT. Based on the CDR3 plus reference TRBV2 and TRBJ1-1, the full variable domain is EPEVTQTPSHQVTQMGQEVILRCVPISNHLYFYWYRQILGQKVEFLVSFYNNEISEKSEIFDDQFSVERPDGSNFTLKIRSTKLEDSAMYFCASRPQGLNTEAFFGQGTRLTVV.

The chain links TRBV28 to TRBJ2-3, with 10 bases matching TRBD2. The V segment lost 4 bases and the J segment 2 bases; nucleotides outside the gene matches: 3. CDR1 is MDHEN, CDR2 SYDVKM, per germline. The CDR3 spans 15 residues. CDR3 coding DNA: TGTGCCAGCAGTTCAGGACTAGCGGACACAGATACGCAGTATTTT. This codes for CASSSGLADTDTQYF.

V and J are TRBV30 and TRBJ1-2, with D uncertain. This CDR3 spans 14 amino acids. V lost 3 bases and J 1 base, leaving 12 bases between the germline ends. Germline CDR1 and CDR2: GTSNPN and SVGIG (reference sequence). For the CDR3, the DNA is TGTGCCTGGAGGACACCTCAATTTAACTATGGCTACACCTTC. Protein sequence: CAWRTPQFNYGYTF.

This rearrangement joins TRBV28 to TRBJ2-7; 8 bases match TRBD2. The CDR3 sequence is 13 residues long. The germline gives CDR1 MDHEN, CDR2 SYDVKM. V lost 6 bases to trimming and J lost 6 bases; unmatched junction nucleotides: 7. The CDR3 DNA sequence: TGTGCCAGCAGGGCAGCGGGGGAAGGCGAGCAGTACTTC. It specifies CASRAAGEGEQYF.

V is TRBV4-2 and J is TRBJ1-2; no clear D. From germline, CDR1 is LGHNA and CDR2 YNFKEQ. CDR3 length equals 14 residues. Trimming took 1 base from V and 4 from J, leaving 10 bases between them. In DNA, the CDR3 is TGTGCCAGCAGCCAAGTAGGGAGCCCCTATGGCTACACCTTC. Amino acids: CASSQVGSPYGYTF.